Below, 3 T cell receptor beta chains from the same sample are listed, as sequenced in a study of blood T cell repertoires in COVID-19 (dated by TCRdb to the early 2020s). Library prep was done by the immunoSEQ multiplex PCR assay. As stored in TCRdb, this immuneACCESS dataset retains in-frame rearrangements with V and J assigned. A fraction of the clones does not appear; measured against another copy, unresolved V genes explain less than half of the discrepancy, and the remainder lacks a known reason. The sample table shows roughly 200,000 clones, and approximately 86% are seen once. The ten largest make up around 2% of the sample. Sequencing was performed on PBMCs or T cells enriched from blood (not recorded which). These receptors were obtained from a woman under 40 who had recovered from COVID-19.

The CDR3 bases are TGTGCCAGCAGGCCCTCCGGGGGGCGACACTATGGCTACACCTTC. Translated, it gives CASRPSGGRHYGYTF. The rearrangement joins TRBV7-9 to TRBJ1-2, with D perhaps TRBD1 (6 bases). The CDR3 spans 15 residues. Germline-derived CDR1 and CDR2 are SEHNR and FQNEAQ (reference sequence). Deletions cut 6 bases from V and 3 bases from J, with 17 bases between.

The rearrangement links TRBV20-1 to TRBJ1-6; D remains unclear. Germline V CDR1 and CDR2: DFQATT, SNEGSKA (reference sequence). Between the trimmed V and J ends, which lost 3 bases and 0 bases, there was a span of 12 bases. CDR3 length: 16 residues. The CDR3 DNA reads as TGCAGTGCTAGTTCTAGGCAGAGCTCCTATAATTCACCCCTCCACTTT. This sequence encodes CSASSRQSSYNSPLHF.

The chain carries TRBV9 and TRBJ2-1; 10 positions agree with TRBD2. Germline V gene data show CDR1 as SGDLS and CDR2 as YYNGEE. The CDR3 covers 15 residues. The V and J ends lost 3 bases and 2 bases, in that order; junction bases with no gene match: 2. The CDR3 nucleotides read TGTGCCAGCAGCGCTGGACTAGCGGCCTACAATGAGCAGTTCTTC. Its translation is CASSAGLAAYNEQFF.